The 18 T cell receptor beta chains reported below all come from one sample, sequenced in a study of CD8 T cells in ankylosing spondylitis. Study outcomes and limitations: Made up of eight highly homologous variants, a TCR beta motif appeared characteristic of ankylosing spondylitis blood.

Via MiXCR, TCRdb re-called the 5' RACE reads, giving one row per CDR3 protein. This repertoire shows some 700,000 distinct CDR3 sequences, under 20% found once; its top ten account for roughly a fifth. Antigens of these TCRs are unknown. Specimen: blood, either unsorted or a sorted T cell fraction (not recorded which). All receptors come from a male donor with ankylosing spondylitis.

This rearrangement joins TRBV7-9 to TRBJ1-2, with D possibly matching TRBD1 (6 bases). The CDR3 contains 14 residues. Trimming cost V 5 bases and J 0 bases, with 10 bases left between them. Germline V gene lookup returns CDR1 SEHNR and CDR2 FQNEAQ (reference sequence). CDR3 bases: TGTGCCAGCAGCCAGGGGAGTTCTAACTATGGCTACACCTTC. Translating gives CASSQGSSNYGYTF.

This clonotype was detected only a few times. This chain uses TRBV12-3 or TRBV12-4 with TRBJ1-1; D might be TRBD1 (6 bases). This CDR3 is built from 14 residues. V was cut by 5 bases and J by 8 bases, with 18 bases left in between. For the CDR3, the DNA is TGTGCCAGCAGTCTTCGACAGGCGCCGTTAGAAGCTTTCTTT. It is translated as CASSLRQAPLEAFF.

V is TRBV30 and J is TRBJ2-7; 8 bases align to TRBD2. This CDR3 has 15 amino acids. Trimming took 5 bases from V and 2 from J; bases not matched to a gene: 11. Germline V gene lookup returns CDR1 GTSNPN and CDR2 SVGIG (reference sequence). The CDR3 bases are TGTGCCTGGTCTATCGGCGCGGGAGGAACCTACGAGCAGTACTTC. Translating gives CAWSIGAGGTYEQYF.

This clonotype showed up just a few times. CDR3 residues: CASRTKTGGSSPLHF. The CDR3 DNA is TGTGCCAGCAGAACAAAGACAGGGGGGAGTTCACCCCTCCACTTT. The chain employs TRBV6-1 and TRBJ1-6; 9 nucleotides align to TRBD1. This CDR3 is built from 15 residues. Germline V gives CDR1 MNHNS, CDR2 SASEGT. Trimming cost V 6 bases and J 9 bases; bases outside gene matches: 9.

This clonotype has more than one count but fewer than ten. The CDR3 region has the DNA TGCGCCACCTCTCAGGGGGGAACTAATGAAAAACTGTTTTTT. Translated, it gives CATSQGGTNEKLFF. V usage is TRBV5-1 and J usage is TRBJ1-4; 7 positions match TRBD1. Germline-derived CDR1 and CDR2 are SGHRS and YFSETQ. V gave up 9 bases and J gave up 1 base; unmatched junction bases: 6. The CDR3 is 14 amino acids.

V usage is TRBV15 and J usage is TRBJ2-5, with 9 bases that match TRBD2. Germline CDR1 and CDR2: LNHNV and YYDKDF (reference sequence). J gave up 3 bases and V 1 base, and 6 bases lay outside the gene matches. This CDR3 spans 16 amino acids. In DNA form, the CDR3 reads TGTGCCACCAGCAGAGGGGGTAGCGGGGGAAAAGAGACCCAGTACTTC. Translating gives CATSRGGSGGKETQYF.

The chain recombines TRBV10-1 with TRBJ2-6; a possible D gene is TRBD2 (5 bases). Trimming removed 7 bases at V and 1 base at J, with 11 bases between. This CDR3 has 15 residues. The germline CDR1 and CDR2 sequences are WNHNN and SYGVQD (reference sequence). The CDR3 here is CASMNRESGANVLTF. Here the CDR3 DNA reads TGCGCCAGCATGAATCGGGAATCTGGGGCCAACGTCCTGACTTTC.

The chain employs TRBV12-3 or TRBV12-4 and TRBJ2-3, with 8 bases aligning to TRBD1. The CDR3 length is 17 residues. J gave up 2 bases and V 3 bases, and 10 bases lay outside the gene matches. The CDR3 DNA is TGTGCCAGCAGTTTGGCGCCCAGGGGGCAGGCCACAGATACGCAGTATTTT. As protein: CASSLAPRGQATDTQYF.

This clonotype was detected a few times. This chain joins TRBV29-1 and TRBJ2-5, with 10 positions matching TRBD2. Germline V CDR1 and CDR2: SQVTM, ANQGSEA. The CDR3 loop spans 15 amino acids. Trimming took 4 bases from V and 4 from J; bases not matched to a gene: 9. CDR3 region: CSVVGSGGPGETQYF. The CDR3 nucleotides are TGCAGCGTTGTTGGTAGCGGGGGGCCAGGAGAGACCCAGTACTTC.

This clonotype came up many times. The J gene is TRBJ1-5, the V gene TRBV12-3 or TRBV12-4, with D uncertain. Deletions cut 5 bases from V and 4 bases from J, with 12 bases between. CDR3 size: 14 residues. The CDR3 region has the DNA TGTGCCAGCAGTCCTAATCCAGAGAATCAGCCCCAGCATTTT. This codes for CASSPNPENQPQHF.

V gene TRBV29-1 combines with J gene TRBJ2-1, with 10 bases lining up with TRBD1. There are 18 residues in the CDR3. After removal of 7 bases from V and 15 bases from J, the junction contained 30 bases not matched to a gene. Germline-derived CDR1 and CDR2 are SQVTM and ANQGSEA. The CDR3, as DNA: TGCAGCGCCCTCAGGGACAGGGGAATAAGGGGCCCCCCGGGGGGGCGGTTCTTC. Residues: CSALRDRGIRGPPGGRFF.

This clonotype has more than one count but fewer than ten. In nucleotides, the CDR3 is TGCAGTGCTAGGGCGAGCGGGGACTACACCGGGGAGCTGTTTTTT. This gives the protein CSARASGDYTGELFF. The chain uses TRBV20-1 and TRBJ2-2; 7 nucleotides line up with TRBD2. V gave up 3 bases and J gave up 3 bases; unmatched junction bases: 7. This CDR3 region has 15 residues. Per the germline V gene, CDR1 is DFQATT and CDR2 is SNEGSKA (reference sequence).

This clonotype was recorded a few times. J is TRBJ2-1 and V is TRBV2, with D perhaps TRBD2 (5 bases). There are 14 residues in the CDR3. V was pared by 3 bases and J by 2 bases, with 8 bases between. Germline CDR1 SNHLY, CDR2 FYNNEI. The chain's CDR3 is CASSDVGTYNEQFF. The CDR3 DNA reads as TGTGCCAGCAGTGATGTCGGGACCTACAATGAGCAGTTCTTC.

The chain couples TRBV5-5 to TRBJ2-3, with 16 bases lining up with TRBD2. This CDR3 comprises 16 residues. Germline CDR1 and CDR2: SGHKS and YYEKEE (reference sequence). J lost 6 bases, V lost 3 bases, and 4 bases had no gene match. CDR3 sequence reads: CASSSGTSGRADTQYF. As DNA, the CDR3 is TGTGCCAGCAGCTCAGGGACTAGCGGGAGGGCGGATACGCAGTATTTT.

This clonotype was seen a handful of times. This chain joins TRBV29-1 and TRBJ1-2; perhaps TRBD1 as D (5 bases). Germline V gives CDR1 SQVTM, CDR2 ANQGSEA. Trimming shortened V by 7 bases and J by 2 bases, and 17 bases separated the two germline ends. The CDR3 consists of 14 residues. DNA for the CDR3: TGCAGCGCCGCTCAGGAGTGGGGGAACTATGGCTACACCTTC. Amino acid sequence: CSAAQEWGNYGYTF.

The J gene is TRBJ1-5, the V gene TRBV7-9; no clear D. This CDR3 has 13 residues. Germline assignment: CDR1 SEHNR and CDR2 FQNEAQ (reference sequence). Trimming left V 7 bases short and J 2 bases short, with 9 bases between. In DNA form, the CDR3 reads TGTGCCAGCAACGGGGATGGCAATCAGCCCCAGCATTTT. Translation gives CASNGDGNQPQHF. The entire variable domain, with the rest obtained from reference TRBV7-9 and TRBJ1-5, is as follows: DTGVSQNPRHKITKRGQNVTFRCDPISEHNRLYWYRQTLGQGPEFLTYFQNEAQLEKSRLLSDRFSAERPKGSFSTLEIQRTEQGDSAMYLCASNGDGNQPQHFGDGTRLSIL.

This clonotype was seen a few times. The chain links TRBV12-3 or TRBV12-4 to TRBJ2-1; 7 nucleotides match TRBD1. This CDR3 is 14 amino acids long. With 3 bases clipped from V and 5 bases from J, the junction kept 4 bases outside the gene matches. The CDR3 region has the DNA TGTGCCAGCAGTTTTGGGACAGAAAACAATGAGCAGTTCTTC. This sequence encodes CASSFGTENNEQFF.

The table lists this clonotype with a few counts. The V and J genes are TRBV12-3 or TRBV12-4 and TRBJ1-2; D is undetermined. The V end was cut by 1 base, the J end by 8 bases, with 14 bases between. The CDR3 contains 14 residues. This CDR3 reads CASSLVGSPEGYTF. DNA for the CDR3: TGTGCCAGCAGTTTAGTAGGGTCCCCGGAGGGCTACACCTTC.